Below, one T cell receptor (beta chain) is given with its context. A far larger clone is one nucleotide away, so this likely arose from a read error. This specimen belongs to a study of shared clonotypes between healthy human individuals. Sequencing used immunoSEQ multiplex PCR; TCRdb keeps in-frame clones, though not all of them. The sample has about 100,000 clones; roughly 45% are singletons. The study enrolled healthy HIV-negative adults without recent acute infections or vaccinations as donors. V lost 4 bases to trimming and J lost 3 bases, with 10 bases between them. The CDR3 has 14 residues. The chain employs TRBV7-1 and TRBJ1-3; D remains ambiguous. TRBV7-1 is reported as an ORF; its role is uncertain. Sequencing used PBMCs. This TCR was sampled from a woman in her forties in good health. Some clones in this sample may be carry-over from other donors' samples. This chain's CDR3 is CASSYKSFGNTIYF. The CDR3 DNA follows: TGTGCCAGCAGCTACAAGAGCTTTGGAAACACCATATATTTT.